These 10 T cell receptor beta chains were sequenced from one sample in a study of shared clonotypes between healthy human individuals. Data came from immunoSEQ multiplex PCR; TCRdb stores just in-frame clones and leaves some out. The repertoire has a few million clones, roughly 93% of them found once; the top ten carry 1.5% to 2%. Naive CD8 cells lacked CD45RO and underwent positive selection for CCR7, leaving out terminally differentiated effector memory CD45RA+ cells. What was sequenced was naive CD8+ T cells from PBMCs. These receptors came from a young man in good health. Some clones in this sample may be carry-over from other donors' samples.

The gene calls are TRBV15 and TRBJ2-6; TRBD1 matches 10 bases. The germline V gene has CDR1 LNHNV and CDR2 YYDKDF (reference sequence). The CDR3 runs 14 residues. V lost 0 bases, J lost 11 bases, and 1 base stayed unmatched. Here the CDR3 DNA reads TGTGCCACCAGCAGAGAAGGGACAGGGGACGTCCTGACTTTC. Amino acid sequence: CATSREGTGDVLTF.

For the CDR3, the DNA is TGTGCCAGCAGCCATAGCGGGAGAGGAGCAGATACGCAGTATTTT. Translated: CASSHSGRGADTQYF. This chain uses TRBV5-5 with TRBJ2-3; TRBD2 matches 9 bases. Trimming at V came to 4 bases and at J to 4 bases, leaving 7 bases not matched to a gene. CDR3 length: 15 amino acids. CDR1 is SGHKS and CDR2 is YYEKEE in the germline V gene (reference sequence).

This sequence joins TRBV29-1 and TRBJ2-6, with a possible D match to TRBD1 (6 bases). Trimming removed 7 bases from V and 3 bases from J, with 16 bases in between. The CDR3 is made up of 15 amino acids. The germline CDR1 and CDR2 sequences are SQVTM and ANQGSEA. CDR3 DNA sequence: TGCAGCGCACAAGCAGGGGTTGGTGGGGCCAACGTCCTGACTTTC. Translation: CSAQAGVGGANVLTF. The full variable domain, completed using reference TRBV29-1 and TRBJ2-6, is SAVISQKPSRDICQRGTSLTIQCQVDSQVTMMFWYRQQPGQSLTLIATANQGSEATYESGFVIDKFPISRPNLTFSTLTVSNMSPEDSSIYLCSAQAGVGGANVLTFGAGSRLTVL.

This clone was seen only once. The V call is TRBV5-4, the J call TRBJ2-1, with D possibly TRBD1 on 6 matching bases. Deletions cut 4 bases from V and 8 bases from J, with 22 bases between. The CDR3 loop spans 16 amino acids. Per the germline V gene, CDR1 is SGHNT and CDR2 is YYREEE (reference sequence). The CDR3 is CASSGPSGERSDEQFF. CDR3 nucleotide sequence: TGTGCCAGCAGCGGGCCCTCAGGGGAACGTAGTGATGAGCAGTTCTTC.

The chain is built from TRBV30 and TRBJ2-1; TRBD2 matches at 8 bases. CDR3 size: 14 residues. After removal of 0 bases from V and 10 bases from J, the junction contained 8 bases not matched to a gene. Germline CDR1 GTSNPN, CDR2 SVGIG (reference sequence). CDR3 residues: CAWSVAGVRDEQFF. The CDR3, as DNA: TGTGCCTGGAGTGTAGCGGGAGTCCGGGACGAGCAGTTCTTC.

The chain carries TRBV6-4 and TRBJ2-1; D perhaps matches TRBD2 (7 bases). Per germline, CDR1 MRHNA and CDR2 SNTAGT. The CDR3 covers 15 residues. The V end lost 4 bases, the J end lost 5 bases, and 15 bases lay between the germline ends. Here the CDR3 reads CASSGGASGNNEQFF. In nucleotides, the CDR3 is TGTGCCAGCAGTGGGGGGGCTAGCGGTAACAATGAGCAGTTCTTC.

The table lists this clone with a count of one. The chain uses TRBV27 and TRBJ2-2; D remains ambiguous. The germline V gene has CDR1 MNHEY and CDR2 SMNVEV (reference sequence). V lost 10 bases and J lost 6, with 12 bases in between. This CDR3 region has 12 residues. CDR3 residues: CATGGIAGELFF. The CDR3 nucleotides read TGTGCCACCGGTGGGATTGCCGGGGAGCTGTTTTTT.

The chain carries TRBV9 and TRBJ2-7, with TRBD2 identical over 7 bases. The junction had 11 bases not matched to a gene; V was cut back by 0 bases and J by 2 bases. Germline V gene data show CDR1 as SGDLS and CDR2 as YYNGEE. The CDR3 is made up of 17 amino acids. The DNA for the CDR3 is TGTGCCAGCAGCGTAGAAGAAACTGTTCGGGGGGCCTACGAGCAGTACTTC. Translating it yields CASSVEETVRGAYEQYF.

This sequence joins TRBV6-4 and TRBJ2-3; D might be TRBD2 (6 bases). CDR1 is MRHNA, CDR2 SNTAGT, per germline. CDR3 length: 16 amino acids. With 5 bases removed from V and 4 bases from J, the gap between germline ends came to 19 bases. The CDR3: CASSLLGREDSDTQYF. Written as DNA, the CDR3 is TGTGCCAGCAGTCTCCTGGGGCGGGAAGACTCAGATACGCAGTATTTT.

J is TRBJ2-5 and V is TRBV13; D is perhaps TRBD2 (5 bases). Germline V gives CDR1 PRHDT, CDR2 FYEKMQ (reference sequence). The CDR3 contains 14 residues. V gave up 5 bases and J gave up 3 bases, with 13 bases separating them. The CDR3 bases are TGTGCCAGCAGCAAAACTAGTGGCGAAGAGACCCAGTACTTC. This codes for CASSKTSGEETQYF.